This TCR beta chain was profiled in a study of regulatory dendritic cells for organ transplantation. As concerns this clone: What it binds is unknown.

Germline trimming cut 4 bases from V and 4 bases from J; bases unmatched to any gene: 4. Germline V CDR1 and CDR2: SGHRS, YFSETQ. The CDR3 covers 13 residues. Produced via immunoSEQ multiplex PCR; TCRdb's table is partial and in-frame only. The table has approximately 11,000 clones, 60% to 85% seen once. Points from the study as a whole: Naive CD4+ and CD8+ repertoires were highly diverse; memory CD8+ was most oligoclonal. Among resting subsets, memory CD8+ cells contained the most alloreactive clonotypes.

Sorted subsets were CFSE-labeled and cultured four to six days with allogeneic dendritic cells. FACS sorted CD4+ or CD8+ T cells into CD45RA+ naive and CD45RO+ memory. Sequencing was performed on memory CD4+ T cells from blood cultured with regulatory dendritic cells. This sample's subset: CD45RO+ memory T cells. The V and J genes are TRBV5-1 and TRBJ2-5, with 7 bases matching TRBD1. The TCR originated in a human donor in good health. This CDR3 reads CASSEGARETQYF. CDR3 nucleotide sequence: TGCGCCAGCAGCGAGGGGGCTAGAGAGACCCAGTACTTC.